A selection of T cell receptor beta chains follows, all from one sample in a study of blood T cells in healthy people across ages. TCRdb itself ran the 5' RACE reads through MiXCR, one entry per CDR3 protein. The table shows more than 1 million distinct CDR3 sequences, with 35% to 50% occurring only once. Sequencing was carried out using blood. The receptor source for this set is a woman aged 60 to 75 in good health. Both conserved end residues are part of each CDR3. Each record gives: D gene, clone size, J gene, V gene, CDR3 DNA, CDR3 protein. D genes are given only for firm matches. Where a row states a size, it is once, few, many or the class of an expanded clone; other rows omit it.

D: TRBD1
size: NA
J: TRBJ1-2
V: TRBV25-1
DNA: TGTGCCAGCAGTGTGCCAGGGGGGGAGGGCTACACCTTC
CDR3: CASSVPGGEGYTF

D: NA
size: once
J: TRBJ2-3
V: TRBV20-1
DNA: TGCAGTGCTAGAGCCCCTGGGACTAGCACAGATACGCAGTATTTT
CDR3: CSARAPGTSTDTQYF

D: NA
size: NA
J: TRBJ2-5
V: TRBV7-7
DNA: TGTGCCAGCAGCCGCTCATCGACAGCCGTCCAAGAGGCCCAGTACTTC
CDR3: CASSRSSTAVQEAQYF

D: NA
size: few
J: TRBJ1-3
V: TRBV6-2/TRBV6-3
DNA: TGTGCCAGCAGGACGTCCTCTGGAAACACCATATATTTT
CDR3: CASRTSSGNTIYF

D: NA
size: NA
J: TRBJ2-1
V: TRBV29-1
DNA: TGCAGCGTTTCCGTGACTAGAGGAGGTAACCATGAGCAGTTCTTC
CDR3: CSVSVTRGGNHEQFF

D: TRBD2
size: NA
J: TRBJ2-5
V: TRBV4-3
DNA: TGCGCCAGCAGACTTACATGGACTAGCGGAGAGACCCAGTACTTC
CDR3: CASRLTWTSGETQYF

D: TRBD1
size: NA
J: TRBJ2-1
V: TRBV11-2
DNA: TGTGCCAGCAGCTCAACCGGGACAGCTCAGTTCTTC
CDR3: CASSSTGTAQFF

D: TRBD2
size: NA
J: TRBJ2-3
V: TRBV20-1
DNA: TGCAGTGCTAGAGATTCCAGGGGACTAGCGGGAGGGGGTACGCAGTATTTT
CDR3: CSARDSRGLAGGGTQYF

D: TRBD2
size: NA
J: TRBJ2-1
V: TRBV18
DNA: TGTGCCAGCTCACTTCGGAGCGGGAGTGGCTACAATGAGCAGTTCTTC
CDR3: CASSLRSGSGYNEQFF

D: NA
size: NA
J: TRBJ2-7
V: TRBV11-3
DNA: TGTGCCAGCAGCGATCGGACAGAGAACTACGAGCAGTACTTC
CDR3: CASSDRTENYEQYF

D: TRBD2
size: NA
J: TRBJ2-5
V: TRBV9
DNA: TGTGCCAGCAGCGTAGGACTAGCGGGGAGGGGCCAAGAGACCCAGTACTTC
CDR3: CASSVGLAGRGQETQYF

D: TRBD2
size: few
J: TRBJ2-7
V: TRBV6-2/TRBV6-3
DNA: TGTGCCAGCACAAGAGCGGGAGGGACCTACGAGCAGTACTTC
CDR3: CASTRAGGTYEQYF

D: TRBD1
size: NA
J: TRBJ2-7
V: TRBV7-3
DNA: TGTGCCAGCAGCATGGACAGGGGAACCTACAATGAGCAGTACTTC
CDR3: CASSMDRGTYNEQYF